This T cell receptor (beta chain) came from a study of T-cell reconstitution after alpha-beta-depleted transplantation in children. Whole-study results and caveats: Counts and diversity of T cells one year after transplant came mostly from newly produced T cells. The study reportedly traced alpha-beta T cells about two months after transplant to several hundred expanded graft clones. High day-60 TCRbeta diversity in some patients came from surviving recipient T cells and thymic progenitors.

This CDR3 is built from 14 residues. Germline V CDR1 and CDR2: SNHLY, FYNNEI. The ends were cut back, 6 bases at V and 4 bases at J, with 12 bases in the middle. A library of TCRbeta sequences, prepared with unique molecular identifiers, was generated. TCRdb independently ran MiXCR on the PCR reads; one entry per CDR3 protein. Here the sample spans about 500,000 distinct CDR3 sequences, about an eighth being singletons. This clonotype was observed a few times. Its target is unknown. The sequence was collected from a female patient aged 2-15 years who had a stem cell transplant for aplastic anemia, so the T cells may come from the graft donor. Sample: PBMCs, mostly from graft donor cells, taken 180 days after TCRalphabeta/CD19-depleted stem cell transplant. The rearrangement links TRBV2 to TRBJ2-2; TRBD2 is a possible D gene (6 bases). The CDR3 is CASSRRDGTGELFF. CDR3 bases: TGTGCCAGCAGCCGGAGGGACGGCACCGGGGAGCTGTTTTTT.